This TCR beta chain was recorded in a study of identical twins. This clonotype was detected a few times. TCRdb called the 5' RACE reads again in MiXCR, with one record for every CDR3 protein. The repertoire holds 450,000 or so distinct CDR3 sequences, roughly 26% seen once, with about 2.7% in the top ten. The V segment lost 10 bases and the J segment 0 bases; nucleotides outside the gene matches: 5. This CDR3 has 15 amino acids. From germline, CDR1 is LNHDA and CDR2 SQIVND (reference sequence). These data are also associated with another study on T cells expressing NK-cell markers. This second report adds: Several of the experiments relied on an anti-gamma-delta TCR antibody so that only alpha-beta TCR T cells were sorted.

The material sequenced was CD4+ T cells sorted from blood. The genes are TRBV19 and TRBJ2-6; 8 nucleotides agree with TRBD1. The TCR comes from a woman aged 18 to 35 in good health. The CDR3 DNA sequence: TGTGCCACCAGACAGGGGAGCTCTGGGGCCAACGTCCTGACTTTC. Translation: CATRQGSSGANVLTF.